Listed below are T cell receptor beta chains from one sample, sequenced in a study of control samples from healthy donors and cancer patients. Measured with immunoSEQ multiplex PCR; TCRdb has only the in-frame clones, and not every one. The sample consists of about 130,000 clones, about 92% of them appearing once. The sequencing sample was made of blood. The receptors come from a woman aged 45-65 years in good health. Each CDR3 is given with its conserved first and last residue. A D gene is named only where the DNA matches it firmly.

cdr3_aa	d_call	v_call	j_call
CAGDSGGGGETQYF	TRBD2	TRBV6-5	TRBJ2-5
CASSLAATTATTDTQYF	-	TRBV5-4	TRBJ2-3
CATSDPRGGGEKLFF	-	TRBV24-1	TRBJ1-4
CASSLGVLGAEAFF	-	TRBV5-1	TRBJ1-1
CASGKGVRTTEAFF	-	TRBV19	TRBJ1-1
CASSEALGNTGELFF	-	TRBV2	TRBJ2-2
CASSLSGTGMTDTQYF	TRBD1	TRBV27	TRBJ2-3
CASSRPGSTGELFF	-	TRBV3-1/TRBV3-2	TRBJ2-2
CATSRVGGMNEQFF	-	TRBV15	TRBJ2-1
CASSDPAYNEQFF	-	TRBV5-4	TRBJ2-1
CATLAGQVGSPLHF	TRBD1	TRBV10-3	TRBJ1-6
CASSEASTGYTF	-	TRBV6-1	TRBJ1-2
CASSKGQGRYTIYF	TRBD1	TRBV7-8	TRBJ1-3
CASSPLGRNYGYTF	-	TRBV14	TRBJ1-2
CASNRLHTEAFF	-	TRBV6-5	TRBJ1-1
CASSLDDRSPGYTF	-	TRBV5-6	TRBJ1-2
CASSPSGQGIFTDTQYF	TRBD1	TRBV28	TRBJ2-3
CASSQERLAGSQFF	TRBD2	TRBV4-1	TRBJ2-1
CASSEGRGAYNSPLHF	-	TRBV6-1	TRBJ1-6
CASTPGDSGNTIYF	-	TRBV6-5	TRBJ1-3
CATSDTRGPLTEAFF	TRBD1	TRBV24-1	TRBJ1-1
CASGQEGLYEQYF	-	TRBV12-3/TRBV12-4	TRBJ2-7
CASSLDQGLHSPLHF	-	TRBV7-9	TRBJ1-6
CASSTRQGNGYTF	TRBD1	TRBV19	TRBJ1-2
CASSLSPGAKNEQYF	-	TRBV5-6	TRBJ2-7
CSASPGTGGGNQPQHF	TRBD1	TRBV20-1	TRBJ1-5
CASRSYPGQGYGYTF	TRBD1	TRBV28	TRBJ1-2
CASSPREGVSNQPQHF	-	TRBV19	TRBJ1-5
CASSRVGHEAFF	-	TRBV5-6	TRBJ1-1
CASSGGGRTGDFGQYF	-	TRBV6-6	TRBJ2-7
CASRASGVTGELFF	TRBD2	TRBV11-3	TRBJ2-2
CASSITGGRAYNEQFF	-	TRBV19	TRBJ2-1
CSVEYMARAIYNEQFF	-	TRBV29-1	TRBJ2-1
CASSLARGTDEQFF	-	TRBV13	TRBJ2-1
CASSPRGGGDQPQHF	-	TRBV5-1	TRBJ1-5
CASSRKSSEAFF	-	TRBV5-8	TRBJ1-1
CASSWGQEQFF	-	TRBV6-5	TRBJ2-1
CASSLRLAGGPETQYF	TRBD2	TRBV5-4	TRBJ2-5
CAISEVSGEQYF	-	TRBV10-3	TRBJ2-7
CASSLAADPNYGYTF	-	TRBV5-6	TRBJ1-2
CAGRSGGETQYF	TRBD2	TRBV2	TRBJ2-5